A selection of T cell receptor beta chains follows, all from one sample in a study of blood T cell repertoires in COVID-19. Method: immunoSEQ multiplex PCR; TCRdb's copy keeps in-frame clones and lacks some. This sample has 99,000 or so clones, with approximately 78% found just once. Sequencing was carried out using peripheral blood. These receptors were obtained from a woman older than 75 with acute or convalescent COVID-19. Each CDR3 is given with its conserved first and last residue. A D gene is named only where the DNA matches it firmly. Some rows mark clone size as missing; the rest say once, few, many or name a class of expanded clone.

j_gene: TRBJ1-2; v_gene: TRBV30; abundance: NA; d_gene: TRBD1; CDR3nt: TGTGCCTGGGGACAGGGGGCGTGTGGCTACACCTTC; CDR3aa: CAWGQGACGYTF
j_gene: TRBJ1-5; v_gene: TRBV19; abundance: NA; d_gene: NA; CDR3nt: TGTGCCAGTAGTATTTCCGGAAAGAGCGATCAGCCCCAGCATTTT; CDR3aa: CASSISGKSDQPQHF
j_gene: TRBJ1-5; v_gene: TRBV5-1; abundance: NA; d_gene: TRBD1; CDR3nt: TGCGCCAGCAGCTCTACAGGGGATCTGAATCAGCCCCAGCATTTT; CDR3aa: CASSSTGDLNQPQHF
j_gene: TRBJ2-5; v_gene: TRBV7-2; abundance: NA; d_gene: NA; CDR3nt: TGTGCCAGCAGCTTACAGGGTTACCAAGAGACCCAGTACTTC; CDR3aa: CASSLQGYQETQYF
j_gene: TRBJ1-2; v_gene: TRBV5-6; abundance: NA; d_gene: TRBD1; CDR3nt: TGTGCCAGCAGCTTGCCAGGGGGCAGCTATGGCTACACCTTC; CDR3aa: CASSLPGGSYGYTF
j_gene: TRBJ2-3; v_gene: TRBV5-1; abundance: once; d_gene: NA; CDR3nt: TGCGCCAGCAGCTTGTGGCAGGGCAGCACAGATACGCAGTATTTT; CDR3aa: CASSLWQGSTDTQYF
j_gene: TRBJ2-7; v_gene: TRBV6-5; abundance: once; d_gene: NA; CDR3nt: TGTGCCAGCAACAGGGTCTACGAGCAGTACTTC; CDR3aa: CASNRVYEQYF
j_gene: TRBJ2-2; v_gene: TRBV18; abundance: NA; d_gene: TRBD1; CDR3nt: TGTGCCAGCTCACTGATCGGACAGGGGGCTACCGGGGAGCTGTTTTTT; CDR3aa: CASSLIGQGATGELFF
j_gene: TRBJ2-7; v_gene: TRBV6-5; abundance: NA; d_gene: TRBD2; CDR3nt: TGTGCCACCCGCAAACTAGCGGGAGGTGACGAGCAGTACTTC; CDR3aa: CATRKLAGGDEQYF
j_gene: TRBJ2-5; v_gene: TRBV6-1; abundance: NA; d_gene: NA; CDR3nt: TGTGCCAGCAGTGAAATAGACAGGCCCTGGACCCAGTACTTC; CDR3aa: CASSEIDRPWTQYF
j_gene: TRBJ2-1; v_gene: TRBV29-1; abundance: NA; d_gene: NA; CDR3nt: TGCAGCGCCCGATTAGACAGGCAAACGAATGAGCAGTTCTTC; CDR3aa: CSARLDRQTNEQFF
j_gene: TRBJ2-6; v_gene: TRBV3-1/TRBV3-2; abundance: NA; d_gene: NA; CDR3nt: TGTGCCAGCAGCTTACAGTCAGGGTCGACGAAAAGGGCCAACGTCCTGACTTTC; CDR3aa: CASSLQSGSTKRANVLTF
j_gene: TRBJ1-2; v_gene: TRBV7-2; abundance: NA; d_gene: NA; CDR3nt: TGTGCCAGCAGCTCGGACAGAAGGAATGGCTACACCTTC; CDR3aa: CASSSDRRNGYTF
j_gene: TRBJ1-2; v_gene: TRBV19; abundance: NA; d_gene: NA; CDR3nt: TGTGCCAGTAGTATAGTTGCCGGGAACTATGGCTACACCTTC; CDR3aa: CASSIVAGNYGYTF
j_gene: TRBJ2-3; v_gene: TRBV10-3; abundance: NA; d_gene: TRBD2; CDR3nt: TGTGCCATCAATTCCCGCGGGGGAACAGATACGCAGTATTTT; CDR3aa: CAINSRGGTDTQYF
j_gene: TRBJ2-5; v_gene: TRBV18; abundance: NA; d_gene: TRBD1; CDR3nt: TGTGCCAGCTCACCACTTCCCTCGGGGACAGGGGGCCAAGAGACCCAGTACTTC; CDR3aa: CASSPLPSGTGGQETQYF
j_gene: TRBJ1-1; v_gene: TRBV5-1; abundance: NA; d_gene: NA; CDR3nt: TGCGCCAGCAGCTCTGCACAGAACATGAACACTGAAGCTTTCTTT; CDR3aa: CASSSAQNMNTEAFF
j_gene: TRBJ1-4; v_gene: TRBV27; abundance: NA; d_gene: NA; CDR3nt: TGTGCCAGCAGCCTTACCCGGGAGGGGGAAAAACTGTTTTTT; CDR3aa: CASSLTREGEKLFF
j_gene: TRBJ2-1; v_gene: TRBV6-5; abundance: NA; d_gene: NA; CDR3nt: TGTGCCAGCAGTCAACAAAAAAACTACAATGAGCAGTTCTTC; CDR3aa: CASSQQKNYNEQFF
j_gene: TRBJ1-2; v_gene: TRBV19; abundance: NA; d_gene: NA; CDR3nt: TGTGCCAGTAGTATTTCCGTCAGTGACTATGGCTACACCTTC; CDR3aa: CASSISVSDYGYTF
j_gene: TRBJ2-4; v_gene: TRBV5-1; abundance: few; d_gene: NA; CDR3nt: TGCGCCAGCAGCTTGGAACAGCCAGCCAAAAACATTCAGTACTTC; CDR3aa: CASSLEQPAKNIQYF
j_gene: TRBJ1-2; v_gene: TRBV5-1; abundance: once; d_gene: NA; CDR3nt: TGCGCCAGCAGCTTGGCGGGAAAAGGGAACTATGGCTACACCTTC; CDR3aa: CASSLAGKGNYGYTF
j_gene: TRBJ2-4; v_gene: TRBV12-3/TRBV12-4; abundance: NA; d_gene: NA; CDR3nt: TGTGCCAGCAGGGGGACTTACTACCTTCAGTACTTC; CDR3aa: CASRGTYYLQYF
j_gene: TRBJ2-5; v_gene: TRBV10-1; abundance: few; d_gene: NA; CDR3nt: TGCGCCAGCGGAGGAACACGTTCGGTGACCCAGTACTTC; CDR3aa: CASGGTRSVTQYF
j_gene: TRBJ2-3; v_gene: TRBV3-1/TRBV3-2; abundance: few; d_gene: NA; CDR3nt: TGTGCCAGCAGCCAAGACGGGGGATCTGGCACAGATACGCAGTATTTT; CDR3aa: CASSQDGGSGTDTQYF
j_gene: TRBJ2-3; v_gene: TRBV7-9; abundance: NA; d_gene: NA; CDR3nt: TGTGCCAGCAGCTTGACATACAGCACAGATACGCAGTATTTT; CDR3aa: CASSLTYSTDTQYF
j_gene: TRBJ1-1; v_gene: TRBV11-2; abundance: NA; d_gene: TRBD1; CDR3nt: TGTGCCAGCAGCTCGGGACAGGGGAGAACTGAAGCTTTCTTT; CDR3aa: CASSSGQGRTEAFF
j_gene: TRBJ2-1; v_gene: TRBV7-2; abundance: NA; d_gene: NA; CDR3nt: TGTGCCAGCAGCTTAGCGAGGGGGAGAAATGAGCAGTTCTTC; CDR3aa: CASSLARGRNEQFF
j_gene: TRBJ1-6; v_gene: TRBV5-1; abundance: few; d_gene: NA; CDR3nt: TGCGCCAGCAGCTCCCGGGAGCCCAATTCACCCCTCCACTTT; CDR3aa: CASSSREPNSPLHF
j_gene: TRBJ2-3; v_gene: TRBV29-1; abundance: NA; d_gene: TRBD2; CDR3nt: TGCAGCGTTCGGCTAGCGGCAGATACGCAGTATTTT; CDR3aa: CSVRLAADTQYF
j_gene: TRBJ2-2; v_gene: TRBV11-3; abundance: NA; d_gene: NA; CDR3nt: TGTGCCAGCAGCTCAGGACATGGCGACACCGGGGAGCTGTTTTTT; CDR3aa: CASSSGHGDTGELFF
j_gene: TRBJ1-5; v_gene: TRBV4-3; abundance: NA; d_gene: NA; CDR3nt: TGCGCCAGCAGCCAAGAATCAGGGCAGAATCAGCCCCAGCATTTT; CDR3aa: CASSQESGQNQPQHF
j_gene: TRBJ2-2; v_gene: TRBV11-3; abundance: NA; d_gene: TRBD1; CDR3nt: TGTGCCAGCAGCACGGCAGGGGGCAGCACCGGGGAGCTGTTTTTT; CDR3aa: CASSTAGGSTGELFF